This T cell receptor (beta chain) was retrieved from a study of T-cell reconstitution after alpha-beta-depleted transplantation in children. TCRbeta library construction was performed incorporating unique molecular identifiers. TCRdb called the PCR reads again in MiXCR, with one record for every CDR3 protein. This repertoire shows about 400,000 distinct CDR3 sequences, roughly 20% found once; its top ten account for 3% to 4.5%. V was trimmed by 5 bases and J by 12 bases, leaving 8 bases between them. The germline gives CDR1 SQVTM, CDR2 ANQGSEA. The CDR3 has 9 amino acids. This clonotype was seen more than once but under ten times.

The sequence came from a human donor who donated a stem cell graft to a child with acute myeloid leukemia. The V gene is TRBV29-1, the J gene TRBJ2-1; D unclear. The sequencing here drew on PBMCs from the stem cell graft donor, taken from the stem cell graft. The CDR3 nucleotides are TGCAGCGTTCCCGAGCGGCAGTTCTTC. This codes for CSVPERQFF.